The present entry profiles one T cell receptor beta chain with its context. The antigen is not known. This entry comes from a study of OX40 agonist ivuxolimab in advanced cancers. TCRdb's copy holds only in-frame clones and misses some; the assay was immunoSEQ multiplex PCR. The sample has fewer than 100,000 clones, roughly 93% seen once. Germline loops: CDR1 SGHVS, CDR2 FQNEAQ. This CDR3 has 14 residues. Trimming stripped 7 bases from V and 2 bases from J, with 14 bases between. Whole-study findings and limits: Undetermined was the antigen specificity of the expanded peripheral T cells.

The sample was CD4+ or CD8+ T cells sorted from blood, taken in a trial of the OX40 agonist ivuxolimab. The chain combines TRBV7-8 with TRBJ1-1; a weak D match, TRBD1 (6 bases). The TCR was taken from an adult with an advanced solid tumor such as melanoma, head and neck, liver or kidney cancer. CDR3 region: CASNPWGRNTEAFF. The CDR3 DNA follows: TGTGCCAGCAATCCGTGGGGGCGAAACACTGAAGCTTTCTTT.